The TCR beta chain under discussion was sequenced for a study of PD-L1 blockade in urothelial cancer (dated by TCRdb to 2016 to 2017). About the investigation overall: All patients started therapy at some point between 2014 and 2016 and received atezolizumab 1,200 mg intravenously every 3 weeks. Pretreatment blood TCR-seq was available for about 30 patients, at least one posttreatment blood collection was obtained for around 25 patients, and tumor TCR-seq was available for around 25 patients. Blood samples were analyzed at two time points: 3 weeks after treatment start (second dose) and 6 weeks after treatment start. A median of roughly 140,000 T cells and just over 80,000 unique TCRs was obtained from blood samples, and a median clonality of 0.080 was observed. An exploratory multi-omic analysis was conducted of the somatic, immune and clinical correlates of response to PD-L1 blockade with atezolizumab in urothelial cancer. An ECOG performance status of 0 or 1 was recorded for the patients, and 0 to 3 prior chemotherapy regimens had been received by the patients. Durable clinical benefit meant progression-free survival longer than 6 months, and TCR features were also tested against progression-free and overall survival. Under ten patients achieved durable clinical benefit and about 22 did not. TCR sequencing covered pretreatment tumor samples and matched, serially collected peripheral blood taken before and after atezolizumab treatment. About 90% of the roughly 29 patients were identified as males with urothelial cancer of bladder origin, and a prior smoking history was reported by 18 of 29 patients. In the same patients who had TCR sequencing, pretreatment tumors also underwent whole exome sequencing and RNA sequencing.

Points the paper makes about the study in general: Patients with durable benefit showed greater expansion of tumor-associated TCR clones in peripheral blood 3 weeks after starting treatment (n ≈ 21, p = 0.022). Improved progression-free and overall survival was associated with having pretreatment peripheral blood TCR clonality below the median. Small sample size (n of about 29) and many exploratory analyses mean the results are intended to be hypothesis-generating.

Trimming costs V 1 base and J 1 base, and their ends lie 11 bases apart. CDR1 and CDR2, per the germline V gene, are SGHAT and FQNNGV. From cysteine to phenylalanine, the CDR3 is 15 amino acids long. Only the CDR3 DNA is retained, 45 bases long and in frame from the first base. Each PCR received spiked-in synthetic TCR analog templates so that absolute template abundance could be estimated from read counts. Using the immunoSEQ assay, TCRbeta CDR3 regions were amplified from genomic DNA with bias-controlled V and J gene primers. Rearranged TCRbeta segments were sequenced at approximately 20X coverage. From the authors' description of their analysis: Sequencing errors were corrected by clustering and CDR3s were annotated against IMGT to assign V, D and J genes. Downstream analyses used only productive TCRbeta rearrangements, leaving out any out-of-frame or stop-codon sequences. Clonality was calculated as one minus the Shannon entropy normalized by the log of the number of unique productive sequences. Fisher's exact test with Benjamini-Hochberg correction, using a cutoff of adjusted p below 0.01, was how clones that differed between time points or between blood and tumor were identified. What TCRdb holds here is the immuneACCESS table cut down to in-frame rearrangements. Part of the clones is not present; checked against another copy, under half of the missing clones reflect an unresolved V gene, and the others are unexplained. From that table come the V and J calls and clone size; the DNA was used to work out D and trimming. Here the sample has around 45,000 clones; approximately 89% occur a single time. Jointly, the top ten make up 3.9% of the sample.

Notes on this clone: Its cognate antigen has yet to be identified. The input lacks base qualities; no much larger clone sits a single base away.

A cohort of about 27 patients with locally advanced or metastatic urothelial carcinoma, treated at Memorial Sloan Kettering on a trial protocol, was included. Peripheral blood mononuclear cells were collected pretreatment and during treatment, at between 1 and 8 total time points per patient. The Qiagen DNeasy Blood extraction kit was used to purify genomic DNA from total PBMCs and tumor samples. PBMCs were collected pretreatment and during treatment and were isolated and stored as previously described. The clonotype was recovered from a man of 80 years or more with urothelial cancer. The source material was PBMCs, sampled around atezolizumab (anti-PD-L1) treatment. The rearrangement joined TRBV11-2 to TRBJ2-7; the D gene remains uncertain. The CDR3 sequence is CASSLGSTGSYEQYF. The sequenced DNA: TGTGCCAGCAGCTTAGGTTCAACCGGGTCCTACGAGCAGTACTTC.